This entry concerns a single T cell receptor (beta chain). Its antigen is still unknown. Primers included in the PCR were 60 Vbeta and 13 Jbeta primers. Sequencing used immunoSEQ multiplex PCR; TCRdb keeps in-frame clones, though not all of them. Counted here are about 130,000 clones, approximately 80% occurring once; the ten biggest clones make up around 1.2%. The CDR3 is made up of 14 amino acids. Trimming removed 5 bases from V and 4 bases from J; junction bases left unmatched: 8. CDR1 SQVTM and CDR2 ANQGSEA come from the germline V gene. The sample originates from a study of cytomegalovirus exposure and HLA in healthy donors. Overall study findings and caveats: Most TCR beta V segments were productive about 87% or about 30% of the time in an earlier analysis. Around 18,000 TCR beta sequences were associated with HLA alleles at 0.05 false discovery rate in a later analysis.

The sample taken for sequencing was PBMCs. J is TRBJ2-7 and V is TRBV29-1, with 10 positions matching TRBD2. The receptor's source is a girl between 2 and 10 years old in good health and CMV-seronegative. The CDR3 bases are TGCAGCGTTCTACCGGGACTAGCGAGTTACGAGCAGTACTTC. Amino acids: CSVLPGLASYEQYF.